Shown below are 30 T cell receptor beta chains from a single sample sequenced in a study of T-cell memory formation after mild COVID-19 (dated by TCRdb to the early 2020s). The library was generated by 5' RACE. Reads for this sample came from an Illumina NovaSeq 6000. TCRdb redid the processing of the public reads, applying fastp at Q25 and MiXCR, and retained in-frame beta chains. For every CDR3 protein sequence, its rows merge into one entry that carries the most common genes and DNA. The sample table records roughly 130,000 distinct CDR3 sequences; about 6.5% of these occur just once. The ten largest clones represent under 2.5% of the sample. Sequencing was performed on PBMCs or a T cell subset sorted from them (not recorded which). These receptors were collected from an adult woman who had mild COVID-19 (a few samples of this study predate the infection). The sample titles of this study are shuffled in the database, so cell type and time point are left out; the donor was told from shared clones.

The table lists this clonotype with many counts. This chain joins TRBV20-1 and TRBJ2-7; D gene uncertain. Germline V CDR1 and CDR2: DFQATT, SNEGSKA (reference sequence). V lost 0 bases and J 3 bases, leaving 15 bases between the germline ends. This CDR3 spans 15 amino acids. The CDR3 DNA sequence: TGCAGTGCTAGAGATCACAGCACTGGGAACTACGAGCAGTACTTC. It is translated as CSARDHSTGNYEQYF.

This clonotype showed up many times. The rearrangement uses TRBV7-7 and TRBJ2-7; TRBD1 might be the D (5 bases). Germline V gene sequence: CDR1 SSHAT, CDR2 FNYEAQ (reference sequence). The V and J ends lost 5 bases and 6 bases respectively, with 14 bases between them. The CDR3 has 13 residues. CDR3: CASSLERGSEQYF. The CDR3 DNA sequence: TGTGCCAGCAGCCTAGAAAGGGGATCCGAGCAGTACTTC.

This clonotype came up many times. J is TRBJ2-7 and V is TRBV7-9; D not resolved. Germline V gives CDR1 SEHNR, CDR2 FQNEAQ (reference sequence). The CDR3 is 11 amino acids. Trimming pared 3 bases from V and 5 bases from J, leaving 5 bases between. CDR3: CASSFMDEQYF. CDR3 coding DNA: TGTGCCAGCAGCTTCATGGACGAGCAGTACTTC.

This clonotype turned up a few times. The chain recombines TRBV2 with TRBJ2-5, with D hard to call. Germline loops: CDR1 SNHLY, CDR2 FYNNEI. V was clipped by 6 bases and J by 2 bases, with 13 bases between them. The CDR3 runs 14 residues. The CDR3 DNA sequence: TGTGCCAGCAGGTCGACTGCAACTCAAGAGACCCAGTACTTC. This gives the protein CASRSTATQETQYF.

This clonotype was seen ten or more times. The chain joins TRBV5-1 to TRBJ2-5; weak D call: TRBD1 (6 bases). Germline lookup yields CDR1 SGHRS and CDR2 YFSETQ. V lost 6 bases, J lost 4 bases, and 16 bases lay in between. The CDR3 covers 14 residues. This CDR3 reads CASTHRQDGETQYF. CDR3 bases: TGCGCCAGCACCCATAGACAGGACGGAGAGACCCAGTACTTC.

The chain is built from TRBV30 and TRBJ2-7; D not resolved. V shed 1 base and J shed 4 bases, with 5 bases lying between them. The CDR3 loop spans 11 amino acids. Germline CDR1 reads GTSNPN; CDR2 reads SVGIG (reference sequence). CDR3 protein: CAWSEKYEQYF. In DNA, the CDR3 is TGTGCCTGGAGTGAGAAATACGAGCAGTACTTC.

This clonotype was found a few times. V gene TRBV12-3 or TRBV12-4 combines with J gene TRBJ2-1, with a possible D match to TRBD2 (6 bases). The length of the CDR3 is 13 residues. Between the trimmed V and J ends, which lost 7 bases and 3 bases, there was a span of 10 bases. The CDR3 is CASNREDYNEQFF. The DNA for the CDR3 is TGTGCCAGCAATAGGGAGGACTACAATGAGCAGTTCTTC.

The chain uses TRBV10-3 and TRBJ1-1; 8 bases are shared with TRBD1. CDR1 is ENHRY, CDR2 SYGVKD, per germline. V shed 4 bases and J 5 bases; nucleotides not matched to a gene: 3. This CDR3 region has 13 residues. CDR3 sequence reads: CAISGTGKTEAFF. CDR3 DNA sequence: TGTGCCATCAGTGGGACAGGGAAGACTGAAGCTTTCTTT.

This clonotype was recorded a few times. The chain has TRBV19 and TRBJ1-4; D perhaps matches TRBD1 (5 bases). V was cut by 4 bases and J by 0 bases, with 24 bases left in between. The V gene's germline CDR1 is LNHDA and CDR2 SQIVND (reference sequence). The CDR3 extends over 20 amino acids. CDR3 amino acids: CASSNPPGALQTATNEKLFF. The CDR3 bases are TGTGCCAGTAGTAACCCCCCTGGGGCGCTACAAACCGCAACTAATGAAAAACTGTTTTTT. Filled out from reference TRBV19 and TRBJ1-4, the complete variable domain reads DGGITQSPKYLFRKEGQNVTLSCEQNLNHDAMYWYRQDPGQGLRLIYYSQIVNDFQKGDIAEGYSVSREKKESFPLTVTSAQKNPTAFYLCASSNPPGALQTATNEKLFFGSGTQLSVL.

The chain carries TRBV20-1 and TRBJ2-3; 11 bases line up with TRBD2. Losses at the gene ends were 6 bases for V and 5 bases for J; bases not matched to a gene: 4. The CDR3 is made up of 13 amino acids. From germline, CDR1 is DFQATT and CDR2 SNEGSKA (reference sequence). CDR3 sequence: CSAPTSGRDTQYF. The CDR3 bases are TGCAGTGCCCCCACTAGCGGGAGAGATACGCAGTATTTT.

The chain employs TRBV12-3 or TRBV12-4 and TRBJ1-2, with D uncertain. Trimming pared 2 bases from V and 4 bases from J, leaving 14 bases between. The CDR3 spans 15 residues. The DNA of the CDR3 is TGTGCCAGCAGTTTACGGGTGCGCGGTAGCTATGGCTACACCTTC. Amino acids: CASSLRVRGSYGYTF.

This clonotype was recorded many times. The rearrangement joins TRBV7-3 to TRBJ2-1; TRBD2 aligns across 8 bases. From germline, CDR1 is SGHTA and CDR2 FQGTGA. The CDR3 sequence is 12 residues long. The junction had 2 bases not matched to a gene; V was cut back by 4 bases and J by 9 bases. CDR3 sequence: CASSSRGGEQFF. In DNA form, the CDR3 reads TGTGCCAGCAGCTCCCGGGGGGGTGAGCAGTTCTTC. The whole variable domain, remainder taken from reference TRBV7-3 and TRBJ2-1, is GAGVSQTPSNKVTEKGKYVELRCDPISGHTALYWYRQSLGQGPEFLIYFQGTGAADDSGLPNDRFFAVRPEGSVSTLKIQRTERGDSAVYLCASSSRGGEQFFGPGTRLTVL.

The chain is built from TRBV12-3 or TRBV12-4 and TRBJ2-2, with TRBD2 matching over 8 bases. This CDR3 has 17 residues. V lost 5 bases to trimming and J lost 8 bases; unmatched junction nucleotides: 16. The CDR3 reads CASSAGLAMASFGELFF. The DNA of the CDR3 is TGTGCCAGCAGTGCTGGACTAGCCATGGCCTCTTTTGGGGAGCTGTTTTTT.

This rearrangement joins TRBV5-4 to TRBJ1-5, with unresolved D. Germline V gene lookup returns CDR1 SGHNT and CDR2 YYREEE (reference sequence). The CDR3 is 15 amino acids. With 0 bases removed from V and 1 base from J, the gap between germline ends came to 8 bases. Written as DNA, the CDR3 is TGTGCCAGCAGCTTGGGGCAGGACAGCAATCAGCCCCAGCATTTT. Translating it yields CASSLGQDSNQPQHF.

This chain links TRBV7-9 with TRBJ2-5, with TRBD2 identical over 14 bases. The CDR3 length is 16 residues. V lost 5 bases and J lost 5; bases outside the gene matches: 7. Germline CDR1 is SEHNR and CDR2 is FQNEAQ (reference sequence). The CDR3 sequence is CASSEGLAGDGETQYF. In nucleotides, the CDR3 is TGTGCCAGCAGCGAGGGACTAGCGGGAGACGGGGAGACCCAGTACTTC.

This clonotype has only a few counts. The chain carries TRBV19 and TRBJ1-2, with D hard to call. CDR1 is LNHDA and CDR2 is SQIVND in the germline V gene (reference sequence). CDR3 size: 13 residues. Trimming left V 5 bases short and J 4 bases short, with 11 bases between. Here the CDR3 DNA reads TGTGCCAGTAGTTTGCGGATTGGCTATGGCTACACCTTC. Its translation: CASSLRIGYGYTF.

V and J are TRBV5-5 and TRBJ2-6; D remains ambiguous. Trimming cost V 0 bases and J 4 bases, with 8 bases left between them. The CDR3 runs to 15 residues. Germline V gives CDR1 SGHKS, CDR2 YYEKEE (reference sequence). CDR3 coding DNA: TGTGCCAGCAGCTTGGCTGCAGAAGGGGCCAACGTCCTGACTTTC. This sequence encodes CASSLAAEGANVLTF.

This clonotype was seen at least ten times. The V call is TRBV20-1, the J call TRBJ2-1; D is unresolved. The CDR3 is made up of 14 amino acids. Germline-derived CDR1 and CDR2 are DFQATT and SNEGSKA (reference sequence). The V and J ends lost 6 bases and 0 bases respectively, with 12 bases between them. In DNA, the CDR3 is TGCAGTGCCATCCCGGGTTCCTCCTACAATGAGCAGTTCTTC. It is translated as CSAIPGSSYNEQFF.

This clonotype was detected many times. The chain combines TRBV29-1 with TRBJ2-2; 12 bases line up with TRBD2. CDR1 and CDR2 from the germline V gene are SQVTM and ANQGSEA. This CDR3 region has 15 residues. V was clipped by 7 bases and J by 1 base; unmatched bases: 4. As DNA, the CDR3 is TGCAGCGCCAAACTAGCGGGAGGGAACACCGGGGAGCTGTTTTTT. As protein: CSAKLAGGNTGELFF.

This clonotype was picked up many times. The CDR3 is CASSYDRGDPYEQYF. The CDR3 DNA sequence: TGTGCCAGCAGCTACGACAGGGGGGACCCCTACGAGCAGTACTTC. The chain links TRBV5-5 to TRBJ2-7; 9 bases are a match to TRBD1. This CDR3 region has 15 residues. Germline V gene data show CDR1 as SGHKS and CDR2 as YYEKEE (reference sequence). The V segment lost 3 bases and the J segment 2 bases; nucleotides outside the gene matches: 6.

The gene calls are TRBV10-3 and TRBJ1-1; D possibly corresponds to TRBD1 (5 bases). The CDR3 covers 14 residues. V gave up 0 bases and J gave up 6 bases, with 11 bases separating them. Germline assignment: CDR1 ENHRY and CDR2 SYGVKD. CDR3 DNA: TGTGCCATCAGTGAGTCGAGTGGGGGACCTGAAGCTTTCTTT. Translated, it gives CAISESSGGPEAFF.

This clonotype was picked up a small number of times. The J gene is TRBJ2-5, the V gene TRBV20-1; the D gene is possibly TRBD1 (6 bases). V lost 1 base and J lost 4, with 7 bases in between. The CDR3 consists of 12 residues. CDR1 and CDR2 (germline): DFQATT, SNEGSKA (reference sequence). CDR3 in amino acids: CSARVQGETQYF. CDR3 nucleotides: TGCAGTGCTAGAGTACAGGGAGAGACCCAGTACTTC.

This clonotype was observed a few times. The CDR3 loop is CSVDPGQNGIQYF. The CDR3 DNA is TGCAGCGTTGACCCCGGACAGAACGGCATTCAGTACTTC. This chain joins TRBV29-1 and TRBJ2-4; possibly TRBD1 for D (6 bases). From germline, CDR1 is SQVTM and CDR2 ANQGSEA. The CDR3 loop spans 13 amino acids. With 3 bases removed from V and 9 bases from J, the gap between germline ends came to 15 bases.

This clonotype was detected many times. J is TRBJ2-5 and V is TRBV9, with 11 nucleotides matching TRBD2. CDR1 and CDR2 from the germline V gene are SGDLS and YYNGEE. Trimming took 4 bases from V and 4 from J; bases not matched to a gene: 9. The CDR3 extends over 16 amino acids. CDR3 residues: CASSPRPSGRTETQYF. The CDR3 region has the DNA TGTGCCAGCAGCCCCCGCCCTAGCGGGAGGACAGAGACCCAGTACTTC. Using reference TRBV9 and TRBJ2-5 for the parts outside the CDR3, the full variable domain is DSGVTQTPKHLITATGQRVTLRCSPRSGDLSVYWYQQSLDQGLQFLIQYYNGEERAKGNILERFSAQQFPDLHSELNLSSLELGDSALYFCASSPRPSGRTETQYFGPGTRLLVL.

This chain uses TRBV4-3 with TRBJ2-3; TRBD2 matches at 13 bases. CDR1 and CDR2 (germline): LGHNA, YSLEER. The CDR3 length is 18 residues. The trim removed 0 bases at V and 7 bases at J, leaving 10 bases unmatched. For the CDR3, the DNA is TGCGCCAGCAGCCAAGATCCCCTACTAGCGGGAGGGCTTTATACGCAGTATTTT. Protein product: CASSQDPLLAGGLYTQYF.

This clonotype was found a few times. The chain has TRBV5-1 and TRBJ2-5; 12 bases line up with TRBD2. Looked up from germline, CDR1 is SGHRS and CDR2 is YFSETQ. V lost 0 bases, J lost 5 bases, and 8 bases stayed unmatched. The length of the CDR3 is 17 residues. The DNA for the CDR3 is TGCGCCAGCAGCTTGGGGACTAGCGGGGCCCTCGGCGAGACCCAGTACTTC. Translation: CASSLGTSGALGETQYF.

V and J are TRBV9 and TRBJ2-3, with 13 bases lining up with TRBD2. The J segment lost 4 bases and the V segment lost 3 bases, leaving 2 bases of the junction unmatched. Germline-derived CDR1 and CDR2 are SGDLS and YYNGEE. The CDR3 length is 15 residues. CDR3 bases: TGTGCCAGCAGCGCGGGACTAGCGGGATCAGATACGCAGTATTTT. It codes for CASSAGLAGSDTQYF.

The rearrangement uses TRBV20-1 and TRBJ2-5; D remains ambiguous. CDR1 DFQATT and CDR2 SNEGSKA come from the germline V gene (reference sequence). CDR3 length equals 14 residues. V shed 6 bases and J shed 4 bases, with 18 bases lying between them. The CDR3 DNA reads TGCAGTGCGCCGGACCTAACGGTGGGAGAGACCCAGTACTTC. Translating gives CSAPDLTVGETQYF.

This clonotype has ten or more counts. The chain combines TRBV12-3 or TRBV12-4 with TRBJ2-1; perhaps TRBD1 as D (6 bases). V lost 3 bases, J lost 2 bases, and 8 bases lay in between. This CDR3 contains 14 residues. The CDR3 here is CASSLTGTYNEQFF. For the CDR3, the DNA is TGTGCCAGCAGTTTGACAGGTACCTACAATGAGCAGTTCTTC.

J is TRBJ1-2 and V is TRBV7-9, with D possibly matching TRBD1 (5 bases). Between the trimmed V and J ends, which lost 1 base and 5 bases, there was a span of 11 bases. This CDR3 comprises 14 residues. The germline V gene encodes CDR1 SEHNR and CDR2 FQNEAQ (reference sequence). In DNA, the CDR3 is TGTGCCAGCAGCTTAGAGGAGCCAGGGTATGGCTACACCTTC. Translated, it gives CASSLEEPGYGYTF.